A selection of T cell receptor beta chains follows, all from one sample in a study of cytomegalovirus exposure and HLA in healthy donors. The method was immunoSEQ multiplex PCR; TCRdb's version includes in-frame clones alone and lacks a portion of them. The sample consists of some 350,000 clones, roughly nine tenths of them appearing once. The specimen sequenced was PBMCs. The receptors stem from a woman in her thirties in good health and CMV-seropositive. Each CDR3 is given with its conserved first and last residue. D genes are given only for firm matches. The size field is filled for only some rows; it gives once, few, many or a size class.

d_gene	v_gene	abundance	j_gene	CDR3nt	CDR3aa
NA	TRBV5-1	NA	TRBJ2-3	TGCGCCAGCAGCAGGGATAATAAAGATACGCAGTATTTT	CASSRDNKDTQYF
TRBD1	TRBV28	once	TRBJ2-1	TGTGCCAGCAGGAGACAGGGAGTTGGTAATGAGCAGTTCTTC	CASRRQGVGNEQFF
NA	TRBV7-9	NA	TRBJ1-5	TGTGCCAGCAGCACTACAATAAATCAGCCCCAGCATTTT	CASSTTINQPQHF
NA	TRBV10-2	NA	TRBJ1-1	TGCGCCAGCAGGAAGGGACAATACACTGAAGCTTTCTTT	CASRKGQYTEAFF
NA	TRBV28	NA	TRBJ2-1	TGTGCCGTTCTTGGGCAGGATGAGCAGTTCTTC	CAVLGQDEQFF
NA	TRBV30	NA	TRBJ2-5	TGTGCCTGGAGCGAGGTCCTCTCCCGGGGAGAGACCCAGTACTTC	CAWSEVLSRGETQYF
TRBD2	TRBV6-5	once	TRBJ2-7	TGTGCCAGCCGGGAGGATTCCTACGAGCAGTACTTC	CASREDSYEQYF
NA	TRBV27	NA	TRBJ2-1	TGTGCCAGCAGTTTGGCCCCCTCCTACAATGAGCAGTTCTTC	CASSLAPSYNEQFF
NA	TRBV7-3	once	TRBJ1-2	TGTGCCAGCAGCCCTGACACTTACGGCTATGGCTACACCTTC	CASSPDTYGYGYTF
NA	TRBV5-6	once	TRBJ2-1	TGTGCCAGCAGCACGAGCTCCTACAATGAGCAGTTCTTC	CASSTSSYNEQFF
NA	TRBV27	NA	TRBJ1-2	TGTGCCAGCAAAAACCAGGGGCTAGGGTATGGCTACACCTTC	CASKNQGLGYGYTF
NA	TRBV2	NA	TRBJ2-3	TGTGCCAGCAGTGCCGGGCTAGCCACAGATACGCAGTATTTT	CASSAGLATDTQYF
TRBD1	TRBV27	once	TRBJ1-1	TGTGCCAGCAGTCTACGCCCGGACAGGCCCGAAGCTTTCTTT	CASSLRPDRPEAFF
NA	TRBV6-5	NA	TRBJ1-1	TGTGCCAGCAGTTACTCAGGGCTCGCTGAAGCTTTCTTT	CASSYSGLAEAFF
NA	TRBV27	NA	TRBJ2-7	TGTGCCAGCAGTTTCGGGTCGGCTTACGAGCAGTACTTC	CASSFGSAYEQYF
NA	TRBV5-1	NA	TRBJ2-3	TGCGCCAGCAGCTTGATTAGCCCCACTAGCACAGATACGCAGTATTTT	CASSLISPTSTDTQYF
NA	TRBV5-6	NA	TRBJ2-4	TGTGCCAGCAGCTTGGTGGGGCTAGCCAAAAACATTCAGTACTTC	CASSLVGLAKNIQYF
TRBD1	TRBV7-8	NA	TRBJ2-7	TGTGCCAGCAGCGGGAAAAGGGGACAGGGGTTACACTACGAGCAGTACTTC	CASSGKRGQGLHYEQYF
TRBD1	TRBV7-9	NA	TRBJ2-5	TGTGCCAGCAGCTCCGGGACAGGGGGACACCAGTACTTC	CASSSGTGGHQYF
TRBD2	TRBV5-8	NA	TRBJ2-5	TGTGCCAGCAGCCCGCTCCTAGCGGGGGGGCCGAAGACCCAGTACTTC	CASSPLLAGGPKTQYF
NA	TRBV18	few	TRBJ2-7	TGTGCCAGCTCACCAATAGGGGACTCCTACGAGCAGTACTTC	CASSPIGDSYEQYF
NA	TRBV29-1	few	TRBJ2-7	TGCAGCGTCGGCCGGGGTGCCGACGAGCAGTACTTC	CSVGRGADEQYF
NA	TRBV28	once	TRBJ1-5	TGTGCCAGCAACTCGGGACTCAATCAGCCCCAGCATTTT	CASNSGLNQPQHF
TRBD1	TRBV11-2	NA	TRBJ2-7	TGTGCCAGCAGGTCGACAGGGATCTACGAGCAGTACTTC	CASRSTGIYEQYF
TRBD2	TRBV27	NA	TRBJ2-3	TGTGCCACCTCCGCTACTAGCGGAGGAAGCACAGATACGCAGTATTTT	CATSATSGGSTDTQYF
NA	TRBV25-1	NA	TRBJ2-7	TGTGCCAGCAGTCTAGGGAGATACGAGCAGTACTTC	CASSLGRYEQYF
NA	TRBV27	NA	TRBJ2-1	TGTGCCAGCAGTTACTTGCCTCCGGGACAAACCTACAATGAGCAGTTCTTC	CASSYLPPGQTYNEQFF
NA	TRBV28	NA	TRBJ2-5	TGTGCCACCCTCGTTCTTGAGACCCAGTACTTC	CATLVLETQYF
TRBD2	TRBV15	NA	TRBJ2-7	TGTGCCACCAGCGCAGCGGGAAGGTACGAGCAGTACTTC	CATSAAGRYEQYF
NA	TRBV5-1	NA	TRBJ2-5	TGCGCCAGCATGGGCAGCCAAGAGACCCAGTACTTC	CASMGSQETQYF
NA	TRBV28	once	TRBJ2-5	TGTGCCAAAGGGGAGACCCAGTACTTC	CAKGETQYF
NA	TRBV7-2	NA	TRBJ1-2	TGTGCCAGCAGCGCCCCGGGGCGAGGCTATGGCTACACCTTC	CASSAPGRGYGYTF
NA	TRBV27	NA	TRBJ1-1	TGTGCCAGCAGTTTGGCGGAGAACACTGAAGCTTTCTTT	CASSLAENTEAFF
TRBD2	TRBV2	NA	TRBJ2-7	TGTGCCATTTATACAAGGGGGCTAGCGGGAGAAGTTTACGAGCAGTACTTC	CAIYTRGLAGEVYEQYF
NA	TRBV6-7	NA	TRBJ1-5	TGTGCCAGCAGTTCACCACGGGCAGCAGATAGCAATCAGCCCCAGCATTTT	CASSSPRAADSNQPQHF
NA	TRBV2	NA	TRBJ1-2	TGTGCCAGCAGTGAAGCTTTACGGGTGGCGTACACCTTC	CASSEALRVAYTF
TRBD1	TRBV30	NA	TRBJ2-4	TGTGCCTGGAGTGTACAGGGACAGGGGGCAGTGGACATTCAGTACTTC	CAWSVQGQGAVDIQYF
TRBD1	TRBV28	NA	TRBJ2-2	TGTGCCAGCAGTGAACAGGGGGCCGGCACCGGGGAGCTGTTTTTT	CASSEQGAGTGELFF
TRBD2	TRBV27	NA	TRBJ2-1	TGTGCCAGCAGTTTAATCCCCGTAGGGCGGGAGGCCCTCAAGTTCTTC	CASSLIPVGREALKFF
TRBD1	TRBV7-9	once	TRBJ2-7	TGTGCCAGCAGCCCTGGGACAGGCGACTACGAGCAGTACTTC	CASSPGTGDYEQYF
NA	TRBV4-2	NA	TRBJ2-1	TGTGCCAGCAGCCAAGATAGAGGAGGCTACAATGAGCAGTTCTTC	CASSQDRGGYNEQFF
NA	TRBV4-2	NA	TRBJ2-7	TGTGCCAGCAGCCAAGGTGGTACCTACGAGCAGTACTTC	CASSQGGTYEQYF
NA	TRBV5-1	NA	TRBJ2-2	TGCGCCAGCAGAAAGACAGCCTCGAACACCGGGGAGCTGTTTTTT	CASRKTASNTGELFF
NA	TRBV5-1	once	TRBJ2-3	TGCGCCAGCAGCTCAACTACTAGCACAGATACGCAGTATTTT	CASSSTTSTDTQYF
TRBD1	TRBV7-2	NA	TRBJ1-5	TGTGCCAGCAGAATAGGGGGCGCGGATGGCAATCAGCCCCAGCATTTT	CASRIGGADGNQPQHF
NA	TRBV7-8	NA	TRBJ1-5	TGTGCCAGCAGCCCTTACAGGGATGGGAATCAGCCCCAGCATTTT	CASSPYRDGNQPQHF
TRBD2	TRBV6-8	NA	TRBJ2-1	TGTGCCAGCAGTTACTGGACTAGCGGGGGTGAGTCCTGGAATGAGCAGTTCTTC	CASSYWTSGGESWNEQFF
TRBD1	TRBV27	NA	TRBJ1-2	TGTGCCAGCAGCAGAAGACAGGGCTATGGCTACACCTTC	CASSRRQGYGYTF
TRBD1	TRBV7-9	once	TRBJ2-3	TGTGCCAGCAGCTGGGGGACAGGGAGGGCAGATACGCAGTATTTT	CASSWGTGRADTQYF
NA	TRBV6-6	once	TRBJ1-6	TGTGCCAGCAGTAATCGGGAGTATAATTCACCCCTCCACTTT	CASSNREYNSPLHF
NA	TRBV30	NA	TRBJ1-2	TGTGCCTGGTACCGCTATGGCTACACCTTC	CAWYRYGYTF